The entry that follows covers one TCR beta chain sequence. Patients from Seattle were sampled longitudinally, starting during active infection. As originally analysed: Amplification of reference gene primers was used by the study to estimate nucleated cell counts. The table came from immunoSEQ multiplex PCR; TCRdb's copy has only in-frame clones and leaves some out. V and J calls and clone size follow that table, whereas D and trimming were derived from the DNA. This sample has roughly 220,000 clones, with around 83% found just once. V was shortened by 3 bases and J by 0 bases, with 12 bases between the two germline ends. The germline V gene has CDR1 GTSNPN and CDR2 SVGIG (reference sequence). This CDR3 has 15 residues. The data were taken from a study of blood T cell repertoires in COVID-19. At the level of the study: Collection of acute and convalescent COVID-19 samples took place in the United States, Italy and Spain. Nucleic acid was either cDNA or gDNA, and it came from T cells, B-cell-depleted T cells, or PBMCs.

Sequenced: peripheral blood. The sequence was collected from a woman aged 45-65 years with COVID-19, enrolled during active disease. The chain links TRBV30 to TRBJ2-1; D is ambiguous. For the CDR3, the DNA is TGTGCCTGGAGCATCACAGTGAGCTCCTACAATGAGCAGTTCTTC. As protein: CAWSITVSSYNEQFF.